The 25 T cell receptor beta chains below come from one sample, sequenced in a study of blood T cell repertoires in COVID-19. This table comes from immunoSEQ multiplex PCR, and its TCRdb copy is limited to in-frame clones, with some not included. Of 100,000 to 130,000 clones in the sample, more than 70% were seen once. The sequencing sample was made of peripheral blood. These receptors all come from a man in his fifties or sixties with active or convalescent COVID-19.

The genes are TRBV5-1 and TRBJ2-7, with 11 bases identical to TRBD2. The germline V gene has CDR1 SGHRS and CDR2 YFSETQ. Trimming cost V 9 bases and J 2 bases; bases outside gene matches: 13. The length of the CDR3 is 16 residues. The CDR3 region is CATPPRLAGKAYEQYF. The CDR3 nucleotides read TGCGCCACCCCGCCCAGACTAGCGGGGAAAGCCTACGAGCAGTACTTC.

The chain combines TRBV30 with TRBJ1-4; a possible D gene is TRBD1 (6 bases). Trimming removed 3 bases from V and 8 bases from J, with 13 bases in between. The CDR3 consists of 13 residues. CDR1 GTSNPN and CDR2 SVGIG come from the germline V gene (reference sequence). The CDR3 DNA follows: TGTGCCTGGAGCCAACGGACAGAGGAAAAACTGTTTTTT. Amino acids: CAWSQRTEEKLFF. Supplemented by reference TRBV30 and TRBJ1-4, the full variable domain reads SQTIHQWPATLVQPVGSPLSLECTVEGTSNPNLYWYRQAAGRGLQLLFYSVGIGQISSEVPQNLSASRPQDRQFILSSKKLLLSDSGFYLCAWSQRTEEKLFFGSGTQLSVL.

The rearrangement joins TRBV5-4 to TRBJ1-4; D is undetermined. The germline V gene encodes CDR1 SGHNT and CDR2 YYREEE (reference sequence). V lost 4 bases, J lost 7 bases, and 11 bases lay in between. This CDR3 is 13 amino acids long. CDR3 residues: CASSRSSGEKLFF. DNA for the CDR3: TGTGCCAGCAGCCGAAGCTCAGGTGAAAAACTGTTTTTT.

V usage is TRBV19 and J usage is TRBJ2-7; 7 nucleotides align to TRBD1. The CDR3 is made up of 15 amino acids. CDR1 LNHDA and CDR2 SQIVND come from the germline V gene (reference sequence). V trimming: 1 base; J trimming: 1 base; junction bases outside the gene matches: 4. The CDR3 DNA reads as TGTGCCAGTAGTATAGGTGGACAGGCTTCCTACGAGCAGTACTTC. This gives the protein CASSIGGQASYEQYF.

This clone was detected only a few times. This CDR3 reads CASSFGQGSSGELFF. In DNA, the CDR3 is TGTGCCAGCAGTTTTGGACAGGGGAGTTCCGGGGAGCTGTTTTTT. V and J are TRBV27 and TRBJ2-2; 9 bases are shared with TRBD1. CDR1 MNHEY and CDR2 SMNVEV come from the germline V gene (reference sequence). The length of the CDR3 is 15 residues. V dropped 3 bases and J dropped 6; count of bases not matched to a gene: 5.

The chain carries TRBV6-5 and TRBJ1-2, with D unclear. Trimming pared 6 bases from V and 5 bases from J, leaving 19 bases between. CDR1 is MNHEY, CDR2 SVGAGI, per germline. This CDR3 comprises 15 residues. In nucleotides, the CDR3 is TGTGCCAGCAGGACTCCCGGGTTTCTGGGTTATGGCTACACCTTC. Encoded protein: CASRTPGFLGYGYTF.

The J gene is TRBJ1-1, the V gene TRBV14; D is unclear. V was pared by 0 bases and J by 1 base, with 18 bases between. The CDR3 has 18 amino acids. Germline V gene lookup returns CDR1 SGHDN and CDR2 FVKESK. The CDR3 reads CASSQEGGWEEGNTEAFF. The CDR3 nucleotides read TGTGCCAGCAGCCAAGAAGGAGGGTGGGAGGAAGGGAACACTGAAGCTTTCTTT. The whole variable domain, filled in from reference TRBV14 and TRBJ1-1, reads EAGVTQFPSHSVIEKGQTVTLRCDPISGHDNLYWYRRVMGKEIKFLLHFVKESKQDESGMPNNRFLAERTGGTYSTLKVQPAELEDSGVYFCASSQEGGWEEGNTEAFFGQGTRLTVV.

The V call is TRBV30, the J call TRBJ2-7; D is perhaps TRBD1 (5 bases). Per the germline V gene, CDR1 is GTSNPN and CDR2 is SVGIG (reference sequence). This CDR3 region has 12 residues. Trimming removed 2 bases from V and 11 bases from J, with 16 bases in between. The CDR3 nucleotides are TGTGCCTGGAGTCCCCGTTCCAGGGAAGAGTACTTC. This translates into CAWSPRSREEYF.

The rearrangement links TRBV28 to TRBJ1-6, with no clear D. Germline lookup yields CDR1 MDHEN and CDR2 SYDVKM. CDR3 size: 13 residues. V was trimmed by 4 bases and J by 17 bases, leaving 18 bases between them. CDR3: CASSSQTPLDFHF. The CDR3 nucleotides read TGTGCCAGCAGTTCTCAGACACCTTTGGACTTCCACTTT.

The rearrangement joins TRBV4-2 to TRBJ2-7, with D perhaps matching TRBD1 (5 bases). The CDR3 loop spans 15 amino acids. The V gene's germline CDR1 is LGHNA and CDR2 YNFKEQ. Trimming pared 0 bases from V and 3 bases from J, leaving 12 bases between. CDR3 DNA: TGTGCCAGCAGCCAAGATCAGCAGGGATTCTACGAGCAGTACTTC. It encodes CASSQDQQGFYEQYF.

V and J are TRBV24-1 and TRBJ2-1, with 9 bases that match TRBD1. V gave up 4 bases and J gave up 8 bases; unmatched junction bases: 14. The CDR3 has 17 residues. CDR1 is KGHDR and CDR2 is SFDVKD in the germline V gene. CDR3 bases: TGTGCCACCAGTGACCCGAACAGGGGGCGGAAAATGGATGAGCAGTTCTTC. It is translated as CATSDPNRGRKMDEQFF.

With respect to this clone: Germline and junction disagree at one end, which may indicate a read error. The chain has TRBV5-1 and TRBJ1-1, with D perhaps matching TRBD1 (5 bases). This CDR3 is 14 amino acids long. Germline V gene lookup returns CDR1 SGHRS and CDR2 YFSETQ. CDR3 nucleotide sequence: TGCGCCAGCAGTTTGGACACGAGCGGCACTGAAGCTTTCTTT. This translates into CASSLDTSGTEAFF.

This sequence joins TRBV4-2 and TRBJ1-6; tentative D call: TRBD1 (5 bases). Germline CDR1 LGHNA, CDR2 YNFKEQ. V lost 1 base to trimming and J lost 6 bases, with 22 bases between them. The CDR3 is 19 residues long. This CDR3 is CASSQGRPGLIFSNSPLHF. Here the CDR3 DNA reads TGTGCCAGCAGCCAAGGTCGGCCAGGGCTTATTTTTAGTAATTCACCCCTCCACTTT.

This clone came up once. This chain connects TRBV5-1 to TRBJ1-5; unclear D gene. This CDR3 spans 15 amino acids. Germline CDR1 and CDR2: SGHRS and YFSETQ. V shed 0 bases and J shed 7 bases, with 14 bases lying between them. The CDR3 bases are TGCGCCAGCAGCTTGGCCCCGGGTGGCGGCCAGCCCCAGCATTTT. The encoded protein is CASSLAPGGGQPQHF.

This chain links TRBV5-6 with TRBJ2-1; tentatively, D is TRBD1 (5 bases). The CDR3 is made up of 16 amino acids. Trimming took off 4 bases at V and 4 bases at J, with 18 bases between the two ends. In germline, CDR1 is SGHDT, CDR2 YYEEEE. The CDR3 nucleotides are TGTGCCAGCAGCCCCCGGCCCAGGGCCCCTTACAATGAGCAGTTCTTC. It codes for CASSPRPRAPYNEQFF. Complete variable domain (other parts from reference TRBV5-6 and TRBJ2-1): DAGVTQSPTHLIKTRGQQVTLRCSPKSGHDTVSWYQQALGQGPQFIFQYYEEEERQRGNFPDRFSGHQFPNYSSELNVNALLLGDSALYLCASSPRPRAPYNEQFFGPGTRLTVL.

This sequence joins TRBV28 and TRBJ1-1; possible D gene TRBD1, 6 bases. This CDR3 has 16 residues. Germline loops: CDR1 MDHEN, CDR2 SYDVKM. Trimming removed 3 bases from V and 4 bases from J, with 18 bases in between. The CDR3 DNA is TGTGCCAGCAGTTTCCCCAAGTACAGGGTTCCCACTGAAGCTTTCTTT. This translates into CASSFPKYRVPTEAFF.

The chain combines TRBV3-1 (or the pseudogene TRBV3-2) with TRBJ2-3; TRBD2 is a possible D gene (7 bases). Trimming left V 3 bases short and J 3 bases short, with 16 bases between. This CDR3 contains 16 residues. The germline V gene encodes CDR1 LGHDT and CDR2 YNNKEL (reference sequence). The CDR3 protein is CASSQTGGGITDTQYF. CDR3 DNA: TGTGCCAGCAGCCAGACGGGGGGCGGGATTACAGATACGCAGTATTTT.

The chain employs TRBV4-1 and TRBJ1-5; 8 bases match TRBD1. The CDR3 sequence is 15 residues long. The trim removed 4 bases at V and 4 bases at J, leaving 6 bases unmatched. Germline V gene sequence: CDR1 MGHRA, CDR2 YSYEKL. CDR3 residues: CASSRGQGPNQPQHF. CDR3 nucleotide sequence: TGCGCCAGCAGCCGTGGACAGGGTCCAAATCAGCCCCAGCATTTT.

This chain uses TRBV15 with TRBJ2-7; possibly TRBD2 for D (6 bases). V lost 5 bases and J 1 base, leaving 9 bases between the germline ends. Germline-derived CDR1 and CDR2 are LNHNV and YYDKDF (reference sequence). The CDR3 length is 13 residues. CDR3 nucleotide sequence: TGTGCCACCAGCTGGGACTGGTCCTACGAGCAGTACTTC. Translated: CATSWDWSYEQYF.

The CDR3 loop reads CASSYTGQGMNTEAFF. The CDR3 coding sequence is TGTGCCAGCAGTTACACGGGACAGGGGATGAACACTGAAGCTTTCTTT. V and J are TRBV6-5 and TRBJ1-1; TRBD1 matches at 10 bases. This CDR3 spans 16 amino acids. From germline, CDR1 is MNHEY and CDR2 SVGAGI. J was trimmed by 0 bases and V by 2 bases; bases with no gene match: 3.

The chain has TRBV6-5 and TRBJ2-7; 11 nucleotides line up with TRBD1. The ends lost 0 bases at V and 4 bases at J; junction bases unmatched: 5. The CDR3 is 16 amino acids. Germline lookup yields CDR1 MNHEY and CDR2 SVGAGI. CDR3 amino acids: CASSYSWGQGGYEQYF. CDR3 coding DNA: TGTGCCAGCAGTTACTCGTGGGGACAGGGGGGGTACGAGCAGTACTTC.

As DNA, the CDR3 is TGTGCCAGCAGCGAACGAGAAGGGAGCTCCTACAATGAGCAGTTCTTC. Translation: CASSEREGSSYNEQFF. V and J are TRBV21-1 and TRBJ2-1; no DNA check was done on the table's D call, TRBD2. TRBV21-1 is noted as a pseudogene. CDR3 size: 16 residues.

Remarks on this clone: Other DNA sequences from this sample encode an identical CDR3 as well. V and J are TRBV6-1 and TRBJ2-1; TRBD2 might be the D (6 bases). CDR1 and CDR2 from the germline V gene are MNHNS and SASEGT. V shed 0 bases and J shed 1 base, with 7 bases lying between them. CDR3 length: 15 residues. CDR3 loop: CASSEAGGSYNEQFF. CDR3 coding DNA: TGTGCCAGCAGTGAAGCCGGGGGATCCTACAATGAGCAGTTCTTC.

V gene TRBV28 combines with J gene TRBJ1-1; 8 bases align to TRBD1. CDR1 is MDHEN, CDR2 SYDVKM, per germline. The CDR3 covers 14 residues. V lost 1 base and J lost 9; bases outside the gene matches: 7. For the CDR3, the DNA is TGTGCCAGCAGTTTATCGGCGACAGGGGAGCAAGCTTTCTTT. Amino acid sequence: CASSLSATGEQAFF.

The chain recombines TRBV9 with TRBJ2-3; TRBD2 agrees at 7 bases. This CDR3 has 15 residues. The junction had 2 bases not matched to a gene; V was cut back by 0 bases and J by 1 base. Germline CDR1 SGDLS, CDR2 YYNGEE. The CDR3 DNA follows: TGTGCCAGCAGCGTAGTTGCGGGGGGCACAGATACGCAGTATTTT. Translated, it gives CASSVVAGGTDTQYF. Variable domain in full (rest from reference TRBV9 and TRBJ2-3): DSGVTQTPKHLITATGQRVTLRCSPRSGDLSVYWYQQSLDQGLQFLIQYYNGEERAKGNILERFSAQQFPDLHSELNLSSLELGDSALYFCASSVVAGGTDTQYFGPGTRLTVL.